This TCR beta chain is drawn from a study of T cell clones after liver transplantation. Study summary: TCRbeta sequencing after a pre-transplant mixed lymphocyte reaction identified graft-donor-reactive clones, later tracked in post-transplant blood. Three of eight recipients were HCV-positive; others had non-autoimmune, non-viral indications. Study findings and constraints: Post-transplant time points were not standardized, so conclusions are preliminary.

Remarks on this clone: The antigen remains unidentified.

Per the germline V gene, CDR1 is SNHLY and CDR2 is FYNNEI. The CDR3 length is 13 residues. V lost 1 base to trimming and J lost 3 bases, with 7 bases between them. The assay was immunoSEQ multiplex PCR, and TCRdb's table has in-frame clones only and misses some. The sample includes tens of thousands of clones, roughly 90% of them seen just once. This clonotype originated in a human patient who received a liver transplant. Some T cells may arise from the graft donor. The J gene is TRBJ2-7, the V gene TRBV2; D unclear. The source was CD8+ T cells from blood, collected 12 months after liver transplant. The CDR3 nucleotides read TGTGCCAGCAGTGAAGGGGGAATCTACGAGCAGTACTTC. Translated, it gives CASSEGGIYEQYF. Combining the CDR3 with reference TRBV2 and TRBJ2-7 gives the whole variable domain EPEVTQTPSHQVTQMGQEVILRCVPISNHLYFYWYRQILGQKVEFLVSFYNNEISEKSEIFDDQFSVERPDGSNFTLKIRSTKLEDSAMYFCASSEGGIYEQYFGPGTRLTVT.